This paragraph covers one TCR beta chain sequence. No cognate antigen has been identified for it. There are no base qualities to consult, and no much larger clone falls within one base. Taken from cysteine to phenylalanine, the CDR3 has 15 residues. The only DNA kept is the CDR3, 45 bases in frame from the first base. V and J lose 4 bases and 4 bases, and a span of 18 bases separates them. CDR1 and CDR2 are drawn from the germline V gene: SGDLS, YYNGEE. The sample is drawn from a study of T cell responses to AZD1222 COVID-19 vaccine (dated by TCRdb to 2020 to 2023). Regarding the complete study: Because spike-specific TCR depth and breadth did not differ between the two schedules, AZD1222 recipients who got a second dose at roughly 4 weeks were pooled with those who got a second dose at roughly 12 weeks. Trial participants were enrolled into age subgroups of 18-55, 56-69 and 70-plus years, which contained approximately 150, 28 and 58 TCR-sequenced participants, respectively. A total of just over 230 trial participants underwent TCR sequencing, of whom nearly 210 had received two doses of AZD1222 and roughly 26 had received two doses of the MenACWY control vaccine.

The paper as a whole reports these results and caveats: No day 14 peak-response samples were available, so repertoires were characterized only after the peak T cell response. Conclusions about previously exposed vaccinees are limited, since just a handful of AZD1222 recipients were seropositive for SARS-CoV-2 at baseline. Participants were mostly white British, with more females than males. The authors suggested clonal diversity may have been underestimated. After two AZD1222 doses, both the breadth and the depth of spike-specific TCRs were significantly higher than at day 0 and than in MenACWY recipients. In the small 56-69-year group, the increase in depth fell short of significance, most likely because of low power. Nearly half of unique spike-specific TCRs reportedly recognized epitopes outside regions mutated in the B.1.351 and B.1.1.7 variants. The whole spike protein was spanned by vaccine-associated CD4 TCRs, and dominant responses were seen in regions 160-218 and 743-854.

The sample's time point label is to be understood as: baseline before first vaccination. Vaccinee samples came from UK trials COV001 and COV002, including a single-blind randomized controlled phase 2/3 trial of AZD1222 (ChAdOx1 nCoV-19) in healthy adults. For TCRbeta chain sequencing, PBMC samples from trial participants were taken at day 0 and at day 28 after the second dose. The CDR3 regions of human TCRbeta chains were subjected to immunosequencing. In the original analysis: Repertoire TCRs were matched against a reference library of SARS-CoV-2-specific TCRs generated with the MIRA antigen-specificity platform. Breadth meant the fraction of unique TCRs that were SARS-CoV-2-associated, whereas depth meant the fraction of total T cells that were SARS-CoV-2-associated. Using the MIRA data, each spike-specific TCR was assigned both to the spike region to which the TCR was reactive and to a CD4 or CD8 class. Log10-transformed breadth and depth values were compared by one-way ANOVA with Sidak's multiple comparisons tests. TCRdb took this table from immuneACCESS and kept in-frame rearrangements with V and J called. Such tables lack part of the clones; where checked against another copy, unresolved V genes explain under half of the gap, and the rest is unexplained. V and J calls and clone size come straight from that table; D and trimming were deduced from the DNA. This sample holds about 78,000 clones; about 82% were observed only once. The top ten hold approximately 2.8% of the sample.

The sequence derives from an adult in good health. The V and J segments used are TRBV9 and TRBJ2-7; no D gene can be assigned with confidence. The specimen comprised peripheral blood, sampled on day 0 of AZD1222 vaccination. CDR3 region: CASSISLDTLYEQYF. DNA sequence: TGTGCCAGCAGCATCTCACTCGACACTTTATACGAGCAGTACTTC.